Below, 31 T cell receptor beta chains from the same sample are listed, as sequenced in a study of cytomegalovirus exposure and HLA in healthy donors. 13 Jbeta primers and 60 Vbeta primers were used for the PCR. Data came from immunoSEQ multiplex PCR; TCRdb stores just in-frame clones and leaves some out. The data hold 110,000 or so clones, with roughly two thirds observed a single time. The sample consisted of PBMCs. The source is a man aged 18-30 years in good health and CMV-seropositive.

This clone has more than one count but fewer than ten. This sequence joins TRBV4-2 and TRBJ2-5; weak D call: TRBD2 (7 bases). This CDR3 is built from 17 residues. Germline V lookup: CDR1 LGHNA, CDR2 YNFKEQ. The ends were cut back, 0 bases at V and 2 bases at J, with 16 bases in the middle. The CDR3 region is CASSQEVGGGGQETQYF. The CDR3 nucleotides are TGTGCCAGCAGCCAAGAGGTCGGGGGAGGGGGTCAAGAGACCCAGTACTTC.

The V call is TRBV19, the J call TRBJ1-5, with D perhaps matching TRBD1 (5 bases). The V gene lost 6 bases and the J gene lost 3 bases, with 15 bases spanning the gap. Germline CDR1 is LNHDA and CDR2 is SQIVND (reference sequence). This CDR3 region has 15 residues. The CDR3 sequence is CASRAGDRPNQPQHF. The CDR3 DNA reads TGTGCCAGTAGGGCGGGAGACAGACCCAATCAGCCCCAGCATTTT.

This clone was counted only a few times. The chain employs TRBV6-6 and TRBJ1-2, with D perhaps matching TRBD1 (5 bases). The CDR3 has 13 amino acids. V gave up 7 bases and J gave up 4 bases, with 13 bases separating them. CDR1 is MNHNY, CDR2 SVGAGI, per germline (reference sequence). DNA of the CDR3: TGTGCCAGCACCCAGGGACTCGGCTATGGCTACACCTTC. It is translated as CASTQGLGYGYTF.

This clone was seen more than once but under ten times. The chain couples TRBV30 to TRBJ1-4, with D maybe TRBD1 (5 bases). This CDR3 region has 12 residues. Germline V gene lookup returns CDR1 GTSNPN and CDR2 SVGIG (reference sequence). The V end was cut by 2 bases, the J end by 8 bases, with 9 bases between. This CDR3 reads CAWSSGGEKLFF. CDR3 DNA sequence: TGTGCCTGGAGTTCGGGGGGAGAAAAACTGTTTTTT.

The V and J genes are TRBV7-6 and TRBJ2-7, with 9 positions matching TRBD2. Germline lookup yields CDR1 SGHVS and CDR2 FNYEAQ. Losses at the gene ends were 5 bases for V and 5 bases for J; bases not matched to a gene: 10. The CDR3 has 15 amino acids. The CDR3 DNA sequence: TGTGCCAGCAGCCTAGGGGCTAGCGGGACGGACGAGCAGTACTTC. This gives the protein CASSLGASGTDEQYF.

The chain couples TRBV28 to TRBJ2-1, with D possibly matching TRBD1 (5 bases). This CDR3 contains 16 residues. The V end was cut by 6 bases, the J end by 0 bases, with 15 bases between. Germline V lookup: CDR1 MDHEN, CDR2 SYDVKM. The CDR3 is CASRPRATLSYNEQFF. As DNA, the CDR3 is TGTGCCAGCAGACCCAGGGCGACTCTCTCCTACAATGAGCAGTTCTTC.

V and J are TRBV19 and TRBJ2-4, with TRBD1 identical over 11 bases. The CDR3 sequence is 17 residues long. The trim removed 3 bases at V and 8 bases at J, leaving 12 bases unmatched. Looked up from germline, CDR1 is LNHDA and CDR2 is SQIVND (reference sequence). CDR3 in amino acids: CASSIDPSGQGEDIQYF. The CDR3 DNA sequence: TGTGCCAGTAGTATCGATCCCTCGGGACAGGGGGAGGACATTCAGTACTTC.

CDR3 coding DNA: TGTGCCAGCAGTGAGTCGGCGGGGGGGCCCGGGGAGCTGTTTTTT. Its translation: CASSESAGGPGELFF. This rearrangement joins TRBV2 to TRBJ2-2, with 9 bases lining up with TRBD2. The germline CDR1 and CDR2 sequences are SNHLY and FYNNEI. This CDR3 is 15 amino acids long. J was trimmed by 6 bases and V by 3 bases; bases with no gene match: 5.

The chain joins TRBV28 to TRBJ2-3; 11 bases agree with TRBD1. The length of the CDR3 is 15 residues. V was clipped by 0 bases and J by 5 bases; unmatched bases: 1. Germline V CDR1 and CDR2: MDHEN, SYDVKM. CDR3 nucleotide sequence: TGTGCCAGCAGTTTATGGGGGACAGGGGGAGATACGCAGTATTTT. Translating gives CASSLWGTGGDTQYF.

This clone was counted once. In DNA, the CDR3 is TGTGCCAGCAGTACGACTAGTTCGGGATACGAGCAGTACGTC. This encodes CASSTTSSGYEQYV. The J gene is TRBJ2-7, the V gene TRBV27; a weak D match, TRBD2 (6 bases). The germline V and J ends were trimmed by 5 bases and 4 bases, with 15 bases remaining between them. The germline V gene has CDR1 MNHEY and CDR2 SMNVEV (reference sequence). The CDR3 runs to 14 residues.

V and J are TRBV4-2 and TRBJ2-3, with D possibly matching TRBD2 (5 bases). The CDR3 has 15 residues. Germline CDR1 and CDR2: LGHNA and YNFKEQ. V lost 7 bases and J 4 bases, leaving 18 bases between the germline ends. The CDR3, as DNA: TGTGCCAGCACCGCCGCTGTCGGGATCGCAGATACGCAGTATTTT. Translating it yields CASTAAVGIADTQYF.

This clone was seen just once. This chain uses TRBV15 with TRBJ1-6, with D possibly matching TRBD1 (5 bases). The CDR3 runs to 15 residues. Germline CDR1 and CDR2: LNHNV and YYDKDF (reference sequence). Trimming left V 9 bases short and J 6 bases short, with 18 bases between. CDR3 DNA: TGTGCCACTAAGATGGGGCAGGGAGGTAATTCACCCCTCCACTTT. Translating it yields CATKMGQGGNSPLHF.

The chain links TRBV2 to TRBJ1-6; D gene unclear. This CDR3 comprises 15 residues. The germline gives CDR1 SNHLY, CDR2 FYNNEI. V lost 7 bases and J 0 bases, leaving 10 bases between the germline ends. CDR3 in amino acids: CASIEVASYNSPLHF. As DNA, the CDR3 is TGTGCCAGCATCGAAGTGGCCTCCTATAATTCACCCCTCCACTTT.

The chain joins TRBV28 to TRBJ1-3; possibly TRBD1 for D (6 bases). V was pared by 6 bases and J by 6 bases, with 12 bases between. The germline CDR1 and CDR2 sequences are MDHEN and SYDVKM. CDR3 length: 13 residues. CDR3 nucleotides: TGTGCCAGCAGCCTACCAGGGGCAAACACCATATATTTT. Protein: CASSLPGANTIYF.

V usage is TRBV5-1 and J usage is TRBJ2-1; tentatively, D is TRBD2 (5 bases). The CDR3 is made up of 15 amino acids. Germline CDR1 is SGHRS and CDR2 is YFSETQ. V lost 0 bases, J lost 0 bases, and 7 bases lay in between. Here the CDR3 DNA reads TGCGCCAGCAGCTTGGACGGGGACTCCTACAATGAGCAGTTCTTC. This sequence encodes CASSLDGDSYNEQFF.

CDR3 DNA: TGTGCCAGCAGCGTAGATGCGGGGGCCATCAATGAGCAGTTCTTC. It translates to CASSVDAGAINEQFF. The chain is built from TRBV9 and TRBJ2-1; weak D call: TRBD2 (7 bases). The CDR3 sequence is 15 residues long. Germline V gives CDR1 SGDLS, CDR2 YYNGEE. V lost 0 bases and J 6 bases, leaving 13 bases between the germline ends.

The chain recombines TRBV6-5 with TRBJ2-1; TRBD1 agrees at 7 bases. The CDR3 sequence is 15 residues long. The ends lost 5 bases at V and 6 bases at J; junction bases unmatched: 10. Germline values: CDR1 MNHEY, CDR2 SVGAGI. The CDR3 region has the DNA TGTGCCAGCAGTCCAGGGGACAGCCTGAGCAATGAGCAGTTCTTC. Translating it yields CASSPGDSLSNEQFF.

Worth noting for this clone: The junction departs from germline at one end; a sequencing error may be responsible. The chain joins TRBV28 to TRBJ1-2; 10 nucleotides agree with TRBD1. The CDR3 runs to 15 residues. From germline, CDR1 is MDHEN and CDR2 SYDVKM. CDR3: CASSPDQDRGRGYPF. For the CDR3, the DNA is TGTGCCAGCAGTCCGGACCAAGACAGGGGGCGTGGCTACCCCTTC.

The chain combines TRBV11-2 with TRBJ2-1; D possibly corresponds to TRBD2 (6 bases). Trimming pared 5 bases from V and 6 bases from J, leaving 20 bases between. CDR1 SGHAT and CDR2 FQNNGV come from the germline V gene. CDR3 length: 16 residues. The CDR3 sequence is CASSLSGRDWPNEQFF. CDR3 DNA: TGTGCCAGCAGCCTCTCGGGTCGGGACTGGCCCAATGAGCAGTTCTTC.

The rearrangement joins TRBV7-9 to TRBJ1-4; D gene ambiguous. The germline gives CDR1 SEHNR, CDR2 FQNEAQ (reference sequence). Trimming stripped 5 bases from V and 0 bases from J, with 10 bases between. The CDR3 spans 15 residues. CDR3 sequence (DNA): TGTGCCAGCAGCCCGGACGGGGCAACTAATGAAAAACTGTTTTTT. Protein: CASSPDGATNEKLFF.

The chain recombines TRBV6-5 with TRBJ1-5; 9 bases align to TRBD1. The germline V gene has CDR1 MNHEY and CDR2 SVGAGI. The V and J ends lost 0 bases and 6 bases, in that order; junction bases with no gene match: 3. The CDR3 is made up of 15 amino acids. This chain's CDR3 is CASSYSGDRAQPQHF. The CDR3 bases are TGTGCCAGCAGTTACTCGGGGGACAGGGCTCAGCCCCAGCATTTT.

To note about this clone: The same CDR3 can be traced to other DNA sequences in this sample. The V and J genes are TRBV4-1 and TRBJ2-1; 9 positions agree with TRBD2. The V and J ends lost 1 base and 0 bases, in that order; junction bases with no gene match: 1. CDR3 length: 16 amino acids. The germline V gene encodes CDR1 MGHRA and CDR2 YSYEKL. This CDR3 is CASSQGSGGSYNEQFF. CDR3 bases: TGCGCCAGCAGCCAAGGTAGCGGGGGCTCCTACAATGAGCAGTTCTTC.

This clone was detected a few times. The rearrangement joins TRBV15 to TRBJ2-2; D is perhaps TRBD1 (5 bases). Germline assignment: CDR1 LNHNV and CDR2 YYDKDF (reference sequence). V was trimmed by 5 bases and J by 4 bases, leaving 14 bases between them. The CDR3 covers 15 residues. CDR3 region: CATSRLGASTGELFF. CDR3 DNA: TGTGCCACCAGCCGGCTAGGGGCGAGCACCGGGGAGCTGTTTTTT.

The gene calls are TRBV2 and TRBJ2-1; 7 nucleotides match TRBD1. Germline V CDR1 and CDR2: SNHLY, FYNNEI. The CDR3 covers 12 residues. The ends lost 8 bases at V and 8 bases at J; junction bases unmatched: 6. CDR3 in DNA: TGTGCCAGCGGGCAGGGGGTCGATGAGCAGTTCTTC. Its translation: CASGQGVDEQFF.

The rearrangement links TRBV11-2 to TRBJ1-6; tentative D call: TRBD1 (5 bases). The CDR3 sequence is 18 residues long. Trimming removed 6 bases at V and 0 bases at J, with 18 bases between. The germline CDR1 and CDR2 sequences are SGHAT and FQNNGV. CDR3 in amino acids: CASSHMGRGSSYNSPLHF. The CDR3 DNA reads as TGTGCCAGCAGTCACATGGGGCGGGGGAGCTCCTATAATTCACCCCTCCACTTT.

This chain links TRBV7-2 with TRBJ2-2; 7 positions match TRBD2. Germline trimming cut 5 bases from V and 5 bases from J; bases unmatched to any gene: 2. CDR3 length equals 13 residues. Germline CDR1 SGHTA, CDR2 FQGNSA. The CDR3 DNA follows: TGTGCCAGCAGCCCCGGGGGGACCGGGGAGCTGTTTTTT. This gives the protein CASSPGGTGELFF.

V is TRBV6-5 and J is TRBJ2-2; 8 bases are a match to TRBD1. Germline V gene sequence: CDR1 MNHEY, CDR2 SVGAGI. Unmatched junction bases numbered 4, after V lost 2 bases and J lost 5 bases. The CDR3 is 15 amino acids. CDR3 residues: CASSYHRGETGELFF. CDR3 nucleotide sequence: TGTGCCAGCAGTTACCACAGGGGGGAGACCGGGGAGCTGTTTTTT.

This rearrangement joins TRBV5-1 to TRBJ2-1, with TRBD2 matching 12 bases. After removal of 1 base from V and 7 bases from J, the junction contained 6 bases not matched to a gene. Germline lookup yields CDR1 SGHRS and CDR2 YFSETQ. CDR3 size: 16 residues. Written as DNA, the CDR3 is TGCGCCAGCAGCTTGACGTCGCTAGCGGGGGGGAATGAGCAGTTCTTC. Its protein product is CASSLTSLAGGNEQFF.

This clone appeared a single time. This sequence joins TRBV28 and TRBJ1-4; 7 bases line up with TRBD1. Germline CDR1 reads MDHEN; CDR2 reads SYDVKM. V gave up 5 bases and J gave up 8 bases; unmatched junction bases: 8. The CDR3 length is 14 residues. This CDR3 reads CASSQDRVVEKLFF. DNA of the CDR3: TGTGCCAGCAGTCAAGACAGGGTAGTCGAAAAACTGTTTTTT.

This clone was detected only once. The genes are TRBV19 and TRBJ1-2; D is perhaps TRBD1 (6 bases). Germline V gives CDR1 LNHDA, CDR2 SQIVND (reference sequence). There are 13 residues in the CDR3. Trimming removed 6 bases from V and 4 bases from J, with 12 bases in between. The chain's CDR3 is CASRPGQFYGYTF. As DNA, the CDR3 is TGTGCCAGTAGACCCGGACAGTTCTATGGCTACACCTTC.

This clone was seen a single time. This chain joins TRBV28 and TRBJ1-2; no reliable D call. Germline assignment: CDR1 MDHEN and CDR2 SYDVKM. The CDR3 loop spans 12 amino acids. V was cut by 5 bases and J by 5 bases, with 9 bases left in between. The CDR3 region is CASSPGAYGYTF. In nucleotides, the CDR3 is TGTGCCAGCAGTCCCGGAGCGTATGGCTACACCTTC.